This TCR beta chain was observed in a study of blood T cell repertoires in COVID-19 (TCRdb year 2020). Context from the whole study: Collaborator samples came from the United States, Italy and Spain and covered acute and convalescent phases of COVID-19. The material from the prospective study consisted of cDNA or gDNA derived from T cells, B-cell-depleted T cells, or PBMCs. Where HLA class I and class II types were available, the types were taken from metadata supplied by the sample provider, not from assay-based typing. The samples were drawn from two sources: the first 160 participants of the ongoing ImmuneRACE study, and 950 to 1,500 subjects contributed by 6 global collaborators. The dataset comprised deeply sampled blood TCRbeta repertoires from subjects exposed to, actively infected with, or recovered from COVID-19. A de-identified subject ID, COVID-19 status, age in years and sex were almost always included in the sample metadata. The repertoires were released in a freely available public database meant as a resource for research on the immune response to SARS-CoV-2. Paper-wide results and their limitations: The amount of clinical and demographic metadata varied by source and participant and was provided uncurated.

TCRbeta CDR3 regions were amplified from genomic DNA by means of the immunoSEQ Assay, a bias-controlled multiplex PCR. The original methods were these. The number of nucleated cells in each sample was estimated by amplification of reference gene primers within the assay. To quantify the absolute abundance of each unique TCRbeta CDR3 rearrangement, sequence reads were collapsed and filtered. For each sample, productive Simpson clonality was calculated as the square root of Simpson's diversity index across productive rearrangements. Drawn from immuneACCESS, this table holds only the in-frame rearrangements with V and J called that TCRdb kept. Clones are partly lost; checked studies trace under half to an unresolved V gene and leave the rest unexplained. V and J calls plus clone size are reproduced from that table; the DNA served to infer D and trimming. This sample holds 350,000 to 450,000 clones; roughly 91% were observed only once. The ten largest clonotypes hold less than 2% of the sample.

Enrolling through a virtual design, the prospective study's participants ranged in age from roughly 18 to 95 years and lived across approximately 25 United States geographic areas. Cohort assignment in the prospective study relied on participant-reported clinical history from a screening survey and a study questionnaire. For ImmuneRACE Cohort 3, a participant was defined as recovered based on two consecutive negative NP/OP PCR tests, clearance by a healthcare professional, or resolution of symptoms. In the prospective study, whole blood, serum and a nasopharyngeal or oropharyngeal swab were collected from each participant by mobile phlebotomists. Over a roughly two-month period, participants in the prospective study had the option of providing additional blood draws and questionnaires. Before DNA extraction, blood samples from the prospective study were shipped at room temperature or frozen. On this clone itself: Its antigen is unknown. Base qualities are not recorded, but no much larger clone differs from it by a single base.

The CDR3, from cysteine to phenylalanine, totals 15 residues. The read is trimmed to its CDR3 DNA, 45 bases read in frame from base 1. CDR1 and CDR2 were assigned from the germline V gene as SGHRS and YFSETQ. At the junction V is shortened by 7 bases and J by 6 bases; bases outside the gene matches: 9. The sequencing input was PBMCs or T cells enriched from blood (not recorded which). The TCR originated in a woman aged 25 to 39 who had recovered from COVID-19. Recombination joined TRBV5-1 with TRBJ2-3, with 12 bases aligning to TRBD2. The DNA sequence follows: TGCGCCAGCGGACTCGGGACTAGCGGGCCGGATACGCAGTATTTT. Translated, this gives CASGLGTSGPDTQYF.